The 27 T cell receptor beta chains in this list originate from one sample, sequenced in a study of naive and memory T cell subsets. An equimolar mix of two oligonucleotides served as the beta constant-region primer for TRBC1 and TRBC2. Each CDR3 protein gets one entry after TCRdb re-called the UMI-ligation and nested PCR reads with MiXCR. The table lists tens of thousands of distinct CDR3 sequences, approximately 12% of them singletons, with roughly 21% in the top ten. Specimen: effector memory CD4+ T cells from blood. The subset is: effector memory, CD45RA- CD27-. The receptor set was obtained from a human donor in good health.

This clonotype was observed a few times. The chain has TRBV20-1 and TRBJ2-1; 7 bases agree with TRBD2. The CDR3 has 13 residues. The germline V gene encodes CDR1 DFQATT and CDR2 SNEGSKA (reference sequence). J was trimmed by 10 bases and V by 1 base; bases with no gene match: 7. CDR3 protein: CSARGLAAWEQFF. CDR3 in DNA: TGCAGTGCTAGAGGGCTAGCGGCCTGGGAGCAGTTCTTC.

There are many counts of this clonotype. This sequence joins TRBV20-1 and TRBJ2-7, with TRBD2 matching over 11 bases. Trimming removed 2 bases from V and 9 bases from J; junction bases left unmatched: 9. The CDR3 extends over 14 amino acids. Germline CDR1 DFQATT, CDR2 SNEGSKA (reference sequence). The CDR3 DNA follows: TGCAGTGCTAGACTAGCGGGAGGCAGGTCCGGGCAGTACTTC. Protein sequence: CSARLAGGRSGQYF.

At least ten counts were recorded for this clonotype. The chain links TRBV30 to TRBJ2-7, with 14 bases identical to TRBD2. CDR1 and CDR2 from the germline V gene are GTSNPN and SVGIG (reference sequence). The CDR3 spans 18 residues. Unmatched junction bases numbered 14, after V lost 3 bases and J lost 4 bases. The CDR3 DNA sequence: TGTGCCTGGAGAGACCCACCGGGACTAGCGGGAGAACGATACGAGCAGTACTTC. This gives the protein CAWRDPPGLAGERYEQYF. Looking up the rest from reference TRBV30 and TRBJ2-7 gives the full variable domain: SQTIHQWPATLVQPVGSPLSLECTVEGTSNPNLYWYRQAAGRGLQLLFYSVGIGQISSEVPQNLSASRPQDRQFILSSKKLLLSDSGFYLCAWRDPPGLAGERYEQYFGPGTRLTVT.

This clonotype appeared many times. This chain joins TRBV20-1 and TRBJ2-5, with 8 nucleotides matching TRBD1. The CDR3 runs 14 residues. Trimming at V came to 2 bases and at J to 6 bases, leaving 8 bases not matched to a gene. CDR1 and CDR2 (germline): DFQATT, SNEGSKA (reference sequence). CDR3 nucleotide sequence: TGCAGTGCTAGACAAGGACAGGGAGCACAGACCCAGTACTTC. It encodes CSARQGQGAQTQYF.

This chain uses TRBV20-1 with TRBJ2-3; 10 nucleotides align to TRBD2. Losses at the gene ends were 5 bases for V and 4 bases for J; bases not matched to a gene: 6. This CDR3 region has 14 residues. Germline CDR1 and CDR2: DFQATT and SNEGSKA (reference sequence). The CDR3 nucleotides read TGCAGTGCTGAGAGCGGGAGGGCATCAGATACGCAGTATTTT. It translates to CSAESGRASDTQYF.

This clonotype was found a few times. The chain combines TRBV29-1 with TRBJ2-7; tentative D call: TRBD2 (6 bases). Germline-derived CDR1 and CDR2 are SQVTM and ANQGSEA. This CDR3 is built from 17 residues. V was cut by 3 bases and J by 6 bases, with 27 bases left in between. The CDR3 region has the DNA TGCAGCGTTGATTGGGTGTGGGCGGGACCCCAAGGAGGCGAGCAGTACTTC. Amino acid sequence: CSVDWVWAGPQGGEQYF.

This clonotype was counted many times. The J gene is TRBJ1-6, the V gene TRBV20-1; D uncertain. The CDR3 length is 14 residues. Per the germline V gene, CDR1 is DFQATT and CDR2 is SNEGSKA (reference sequence). Trimming cost V 3 bases and J 0 bases, with 6 bases left between them. For the CDR3, the DNA is TGCAGTGCTAGCTTAAGCTCCTATAATTCACCCCTCCACTTT. It specifies CSASLSSYNSPLHF.

This clonotype was seen repeatedly, ten times or more. At one end the junction does not follow the germline gene, possibly because of a read error. J is TRBJ2-5 and V is TRBV11-2; D remains unclear. Germline V gives CDR1 SGHAT, CDR2 FQNNGV. The CDR3 covers 12 residues. The CDR3 region is CASSPHQETQYF. The CDR3 nucleotides are TGTGCCAGCAGCCCCCACCAGGAGACCCAGTACTTC.

This clonotype was seen only a few times. The chain is built from TRBV24-1 and TRBJ1-5; D is uncertain. V lost 7 bases, J lost 0 bases, and 9 bases lay in between. The CDR3 is 14 residues long. Germline loops: CDR1 KGHDR, CDR2 SFDVKD. For the CDR3, the DNA is TGTGCCACCAGCTCAGAGGATAGCAATCAGCCCCAGCATTTT. Its protein product is CATSSEDSNQPQHF.

This clonotype showed up just a few times. The chain joins TRBV19 to TRBJ2-1; 10 bases are shared with TRBD1. The germline gives CDR1 LNHDA, CDR2 SQIVND (reference sequence). The CDR3 is 13 amino acids. Trimming took 5 bases from V and 8 from J; bases not matched to a gene: 3. The CDR3 DNA follows: TGTGCCAGTAGTGAGACAGGGGGCGATGAGCAGTTCTTC. It translates to CASSETGGDEQFF.

This clonotype was counted a few times. The CDR3 region is CASIPGGAGGRDEQYF. In DNA form, the CDR3 reads TGCGCCAGCATCCCGGGAGGAGCGGGAGGGAGGGACGAGCAGTACTTC. The V call is TRBV5-1, the J call TRBJ2-7, with TRBD2 matching 10 bases. Germline loops: CDR1 SGHRS, CDR2 YFSETQ. The CDR3 length is 16 residues. The V segment lost 6 bases and the J segment 5 bases; nucleotides outside the gene matches: 14.

This clonotype is medium-sized. The chain couples TRBV20-1 to TRBJ2-3; D not certain. Germline V gene data show CDR1 as DFQATT and CDR2 as SNEGSKA (reference sequence). V lost 3 bases and J 7 bases, leaving 11 bases between the germline ends. The CDR3 runs to 12 residues. The CDR3 region has the DNA TGCAGTGCTAGTGGTAGTCTCAATACGCAGTATTTT. This sequence encodes CSASGSLNTQYF.

This clonotype occurred many times. V and J are TRBV9 and TRBJ2-1; D is perhaps TRBD2 (6 bases). The V gene's germline CDR1 is SGDLS and CDR2 YYNGEE. V lost 1 base and J lost 9, with 17 bases in between. The CDR3 loop spans 15 amino acids. CDR3 residues: CASSVRPEPGGEQFF. The CDR3 DNA sequence: TGTGCCAGCAGCGTAAGGCCGGAACCCGGGGGTGAGCAGTTCTTC.

This clonotype was counted only a few times. The chain uses TRBV5-8 and TRBJ1-5; TRBD1 matches 7 bases. The germline gives CDR1 SGHTS, CDR2 YDEGEE. This CDR3 has 15 amino acids. Trimming cost V 4 bases and J 3 bases; bases outside gene matches: 7. CDR3 residues: CASSLRDRYNQPQHF. CDR3 nucleotides: TGTGCCAGCAGCCTCCGGGACAGATACAATCAGCCCCAGCATTTT.

This clonotype was counted only a few times. The chain carries TRBV9 and TRBJ2-7; D perhaps matches TRBD1 (6 bases). V was pared by 2 bases and J by 4 bases, with 13 bases between. The CDR3 covers 14 residues. CDR1 and CDR2 (germline): SGDLS, YYNGEE. Written as DNA, the CDR3 is TGTGCCAGCAGCGTCCAGTTGACAGGTTACGAGCAGTACTTC. This translates into CASSVQLTGYEQYF.

This clonotype has ten or more counts. This sequence joins TRBV6-5 and TRBJ1-1, with 8 nucleotides matching TRBD1. CDR3 size: 15 residues. V lost 7 bases, J lost 4 bases, and 11 bases stayed unmatched. Germline CDR1 reads MNHEY; CDR2 reads SVGAGI. CDR3 nucleotide sequence: TGTGCCAGCACCAAACGGACAGGGACGTCCACTGAAGCTTTCTTT. This translates into CASTKRTGTSTEAFF.

The V call is TRBV3-1, the J call TRBJ1-5; 8 positions agree with TRBD1. Germline loops: CDR1 LGHDT, CDR2 YNNKEL (reference sequence). CDR3 length equals 15 residues. Unmatched junction bases numbered 5, after V lost 1 base and J lost 6 bases. CDR3 coding DNA: TGTGCCAGCAGCCAAGGGAGACAGGGGCCTCAGCCCCAGCATTTT. Translation gives CASSQGRQGPQPQHF.

This clonotype has a handful of counts. The rearrangement uses TRBV20-1 and TRBJ2-5, with 14 bases identical to TRBD2. V lost 5 bases, J lost 5 bases, and 7 bases stayed unmatched. The CDR3 consists of 15 residues. Germline V CDR1 and CDR2: DFQATT, SNEGSKA (reference sequence). CDR3 in amino acids: CSAERGTSGSETQYF. For the CDR3, the DNA is TGCAGTGCTGAGAGAGGGACTAGCGGGAGCGAGACCCAGTACTTC.

This clonotype was seen a handful of times. This rearrangement joins TRBV20-1 to TRBJ2-1; weak D call: TRBD2 (6 bases). Trimming pared 5 bases from V and 0 bases from J, leaving 14 bases between. Germline loops: CDR1 DFQATT, CDR2 SNEGSKA (reference sequence). The CDR3 consists of 15 residues. CDR3 protein: CSAEYGTYSYNEQFF. The CDR3 bases are TGCAGTGCTGAGTACGGGACTTACTCCTACAATGAGCAGTTCTTC.

This clonotype was seen a handful of times. This could be a read error, since a much larger clone is one nucleotide away. The genes are TRBV27 and TRBJ2-5; D tentatively reads TRBD1 or TRBD2 (5 bases each). The CDR3 has 15 residues. Germline V CDR1 and CDR2: MNHEY, SMNVEV (reference sequence). The V and J ends lost 6 bases and 14 bases respectively, with 28 bases between them. CDR3 DNA: TGTGCCAGCAGCCCCGACCCTGGGGCCAGCGGTTGGACATACTTC. Protein: CASSPDPGASGWTYF.

This clonotype turned up a few times. The J gene is TRBJ2-1, the V gene TRBV20-1; TRBD1 is a possible D gene (5 bases). The CDR3 runs to 15 residues. Germline V gene lookup returns CDR1 DFQATT and CDR2 SNEGSKA (reference sequence). The V gene lost 0 bases and the J gene lost 0 bases, with 9 bases spanning the gap. The CDR3 coding sequence is TGCAGTGCTAGAGACCCGACAGTCTCCTACAATGAGCAGTTCTTC. Translation: CSARDPTVSYNEQFF.

The V call is TRBV9, the J call TRBJ2-2, with 9 bases aligning to TRBD2. Germline V gene sequence: CDR1 SGDLS, CDR2 YYNGEE. After removal of 2 bases from V and 7 bases from J, the junction contained 15 bases not matched to a gene. The CDR3 has 18 amino acids. CDR3 residues: CASSVDRGGRASNGELFF. Here the CDR3 DNA reads TGTGCCAGCAGCGTCGACCGGGGCGGGAGGGCTTCTAACGGGGAGCTGTTTTTT.

This clonotype has a handful of counts. J is TRBJ2-3 and V is TRBV7-3; unclear D gene. The germline V and J ends were trimmed by 5 bases and 4 bases, with 4 bases remaining between them. Germline values: CDR1 SGHTA, CDR2 FQGTGA. CDR3 size: 11 residues. This CDR3 reads CASSIADTQYF. In nucleotides, the CDR3 is TGTGCCAGCAGCATCGCAGATACGCAGTATTTT.

This clonotype was detected only a few times. This chain uses TRBV6-5 with TRBJ2-5; D is undetermined. Germline CDR1 MNHEY, CDR2 SVGAGI. V was clipped by 0 bases and J by 1 base, with 6 bases between them. This CDR3 has 14 residues. CDR3 region: CASSYSPSQETQYF. The CDR3 DNA is TGTGCCAGCAGTTACTCACCTAGCCAAGAGACCCAGTACTTC.

The chain couples TRBV4-3 to TRBJ2-1; 7 nucleotides line up with TRBD1. Germline loops: CDR1 LGHNA, CDR2 YSLEER. CDR3 length: 15 amino acids. V gave up 1 base and J gave up 5 bases; unmatched junction bases: 5. The CDR3 loop reads CASSQVGTVNNEQFF. Here the CDR3 DNA reads TGCGCCAGCAGCCAAGTTGGGACAGTTAACAATGAGCAGTTCTTC.

This clonotype was picked up many times. V gene TRBV7-8 combines with J gene TRBJ1-2, with 12 positions matching TRBD1. Per the germline V gene, CDR1 is SGHVS and CDR2 is FQNEAQ. CDR3 length equals 15 residues. V shed 0 bases, J shed 7 bases, and the junction held 3 bases outside the gene matches. The CDR3 here is CASSLAGQGASGYTF. The CDR3 nucleotides read TGTGCCAGCAGCTTAGCGGGACAGGGGGCGAGTGGCTACACCTTC.

This clonotype was detected a few times. The chain has TRBV12-3 or TRBV12-4 and TRBJ2-7, with 12 bases that match TRBD2. With 6 bases clipped from V and 6 bases from J, the junction kept 9 bases outside the gene matches. The CDR3 is made up of 15 amino acids. The CDR3 is CASRGTSGRLGEQYF. The CDR3 nucleotides read TGTGCCAGCAGGGGGACTAGCGGGCGACTCGGCGAGCAGTACTTC.